The next 17 T cell receptor beta chains were all read from a single sample in a study of T cell changes during pregnancy in multiple sclerosis. Profiled with immunoSEQ multiplex PCR; TCRdb holds only in-frame clones, not every one. The table includes some 74,000 clones, just under 95% detected once. Sequences were derived from peripheral blood, sampled after pregnancy. Source of these receptors: a female donor in good health, enrolled as a control in a pregnancy study.

The sample holds one count of this clone. The chain has TRBV29-1 and TRBJ2-5; TRBD2 matches 14 bases. V was pared by 8 bases and J by 2 bases, with 13 bases of the junction left unmatched. Germline lookup yields CDR1 SQVTM and CDR2 ANQGSEA. CDR3 size: 17 residues. The CDR3 nucleotides read TGCAGCCCATGGGGGGTGACTAGCGGGGGGGTACAAGAGACCCAGTACTTC. Residues: CSPWGVTSGGVQETQYF.

V usage is TRBV27 and J usage is TRBJ2-7; possible D gene TRBD1, 6 bases. Germline loops: CDR1 MNHEY, CDR2 SMNVEV (reference sequence). Trimming stripped 6 bases from V and 6 bases from J, with 15 bases between. The CDR3 consists of 13 residues. The CDR3, as DNA: TGTGCCAGCAGGGAACAGGGTAGGAGCGAGCAGTACTTC. Protein product: CASREQGRSEQYF.

The V call is TRBV6-6, the J call TRBJ2-6; 7 nucleotides align to TRBD2. The V and J ends lost 6 bases and 2 bases, in that order; junction bases with no gene match: 4. Germline V lookup: CDR1 MNHNY, CDR2 SVGAGI (reference sequence). The CDR3 runs to 15 residues. CDR3 sequence: CASSPGGTGANVLTF. CDR3 DNA sequence: TGTGCCAGCAGCCCCGGGGGGACTGGGGCCAACGTCCTGACTTTC.

The rearrangement uses TRBV28 and TRBJ1-4; unclear D gene. With 6 bases removed from V and 14 bases from J, the gap between germline ends came to 16 bases. There are 12 residues in the CDR3. Germline CDR1 and CDR2: MDHEN and SYDVKM. The CDR3 loop is CASSGGPNSLFF. CDR3 nucleotide sequence: TGTGCCAGCAGCGGAGGACCCAATTCTCTGTTTTTT.

The chain employs TRBV5-1 and TRBJ1-1, with 7 bases that match TRBD1. The CDR3 totals 14 residues. After removal of 1 base from V and 1 base from J, the junction contained 1 base not matched to a gene. Germline assignment: CDR1 SGHRS and CDR2 YFSETQ. The CDR3 DNA is TGCGCCAGCAGCTTGACAGGGGAGAACACTGAAGCTTTCTTT. It yields the protein CASSLTGENTEAFF.

The rearrangement uses TRBV5-1 and TRBJ2-1; 7 positions agree with TRBD2. The germline CDR1 and CDR2 sequences are SGHRS and YFSETQ. V lost 2 bases to trimming and J lost 1 base; unmatched junction nucleotides: 6. The CDR3 runs 16 residues. CDR3 residues: CASSFRGVESYNEQFF. The CDR3 DNA reads as TGCGCCAGCAGCTTCCGGGGGGTCGAGTCCTACAATGAGCAGTTCTTC.

The genes are TRBV11-2 and TRBJ1-3, with D possibly matching TRBD1 (5 bases). CDR1 SGHAT and CDR2 FQNNGV come from the germline V gene. The V and J ends lost 5 bases and 4 bases respectively, with 12 bases between them. CDR3 length equals 14 residues. CDR3 sequence (DNA): TGTGCCAGCAGCCCTCCAGGGATAGGAAACACCATATATTTT. It encodes CASSPPGIGNTIYF.

The chain is built from TRBV7-2 and TRBJ2-1; TRBD2 matches 9 bases. The germline V gene encodes CDR1 SGHTA and CDR2 FQGNSA. Trimming took 6 bases from V and 4 from J; bases not matched to a gene: 7. This CDR3 is built from 15 residues. The CDR3, as DNA: TGTGCCAGCAGGCGAGAGCGGGGGGCTTACAATGAGCAGTTCTTC. It is translated as CASRRERGAYNEQFF. The full variable domain, in which reference TRBV7-2 and TRBJ2-1 provide the parts outside the CDR3, is GAGVSQSPSNKVTEKGKDVELRCDPISGHTALYWYRQSLGQGLEFLIYFQGNSAPDKSGLPSDRFSAERTGGSVSTLTIQRTQQEDSAVYLCASRRERGAYNEQFFGPGTRLTVL.

The rearrangement joins TRBV27 to TRBJ1-6, with D unresolved. Trimming left V 3 bases short and J 8 bases short, with 14 bases between. This CDR3 contains 15 residues. Germline CDR1 reads MNHEY; CDR2 reads SMNVEV (reference sequence). CDR3 bases: TGTGCCAGCAGTTTTAACCAGGAGGTGGATTCACCCCTCCACTTT. Translation: CASSFNQEVDSPLHF.

This clone was counted a single time. The chain joins TRBV5-1 to TRBJ1-2; D is perhaps TRBD1 (5 bases). Trimming shortened V by 1 base and J by 3 bases, and 10 bases separated the two germline ends. CDR1 SGHRS and CDR2 YFSETQ come from the germline V gene. There are 14 residues in the CDR3. The CDR3 region has the DNA TGCGCCAGCAGCTTGTTTCAGGGCTACTATGGCTACACCTTC. Protein sequence: CASSLFQGYYGYTF.

The rearrangement joins TRBV28 to TRBJ2-1; 8 positions agree with TRBD2. In germline, CDR1 is MDHEN, CDR2 SYDVKM. Germline trimming cut 3 bases from V and 3 bases from J; bases unmatched to any gene: 1. This CDR3 region has 14 residues. This CDR3 is CASSLGLDYNEQFF. In nucleotides, the CDR3 is TGTGCCAGCAGTTTGGGACTAGACTACAATGAGCAGTTCTTC.

The chain joins TRBV20-1 to TRBJ2-3; tentatively, D is TRBD2 (5 bases). V was cut by 7 bases and J by 1 base, with 6 bases left in between. CDR1 is DFQATT, CDR2 SNEGSKA, per germline (reference sequence). The CDR3 is made up of 11 amino acids. The CDR3 DNA is TGCAGTGGGCGGGGCACAGATACGCAGTATTTT. It yields the protein CSGRGTDTQYF.

This clone has only one observation. Relative to the germline gene, one junction end is altered; a read error may explain this. The chain recombines TRBV2 with TRBJ2-3; 11 bases map to TRBD2. The CDR3 runs 14 residues. Germline loops: CDR1 SNHLY, CDR2 FYNNEI. The CDR3 is CGASGGPGTDTQYF. The CDR3 DNA follows: TGCGGGGCTAGCGGGGGGCCTGGCACAGATACGCAGTATTTT.

The chain recombines TRBV7-9 with TRBJ1-4; D is uncertain. In germline, CDR1 is SEHNR, CDR2 FQNEAQ (reference sequence). CDR3 size: 13 residues. V lost 3 bases to trimming and J lost 5 bases, with 7 bases between them. Here the CDR3 reads CASSLGGNEKLFF. The CDR3 bases are TGTGCCAGCAGCTTGGGAGGGAATGAAAAACTGTTTTTT.

The chain uses TRBV19 and TRBJ2-3, with 11 bases that match TRBD2. The CDR3 has 19 amino acids. The V and J ends lost 1 base and 1 base, in that order; junction bases with no gene match: 10. Germline assignment: CDR1 LNHDA and CDR2 SQIVND (reference sequence). The CDR3 sequence is CASSIGFSGGAFGTDTQYF. CDR3 DNA: TGTGCCAGTAGTATAGGGTTTAGCGGGGGGGCATTCGGCACAGATACGCAGTATTTT. Supplemented by reference TRBV19 and TRBJ2-3, the full variable domain reads DGGITQSPKYLFRKEGQNVTLSCEQNLNHDAMYWYRQDPGQGLRLIYYSQIVNDFQKGDIAEGYSVSREKKESFPLTVTSAQKNPTAFYLCASSIGFSGGAFGTDTQYFGPGTRLTVL.

CDR3 DNA sequence: TGTGCCAGCAGCTCTAACAGGGGGCCCCCCAATGAGCAGTTCTTC. Its translation: CASSSNRGPPNEQFF. The genes are TRBV7-9 and TRBJ2-1; 9 bases are shared with TRBD1. This CDR3 has 15 amino acids. Germline V gene data show CDR1 as SEHNR and CDR2 as FQNEAQ (reference sequence). Germline trimming cut 4 bases from V and 6 bases from J; bases unmatched to any gene: 7.

This clone showed up just a few times. The V gene is TRBV5-1, the J gene TRBJ1-2; D is ambiguous. The CDR3 has 13 residues. V was pared by 0 bases and J by 8 bases, with 11 bases between. Per germline, CDR1 SGHRS and CDR2 YFSETQ. The CDR3 region is CASSLGGGYGYTF. CDR3 in DNA: TGCGCCAGCAGCTTGGGAGGCGGGTACGGCTACACCTTC.